This entry features one T cell receptor beta chain sequence. Its target is unknown. CD4+ cells yielded CD45RA+ naive and CD45RA-negative memory subsets. This sample was included in a study of shared clonotypes between healthy human individuals. In the study's own analysis: Owing to the provision of junction-only sequences devoid of quality scores by immunoSEQ, filtering differed. Sequencing was performed with immunoSEQ multiplex PCR; in TCRdb, only in-frame clones are kept and a portion is missing. That table furnishes V, J and clone size, whereas the DNA furnished D and trimming. The repertoire consists of some 2,000,000 clones, with roughly 94% occurring once and the leading ten covering 0.1% to 0.15%. The CDR3 spans 15 residues. V was pared by 4 bases and J by 6 bases, with 4 bases of the junction left unmatched. CDR1 is MNHEY and CDR2 is SVGAGI in the germline V gene. Broader study findings: Researchers sampled blood only, noting tissue repertoires likely differ.

The origin of this receptor is a man between 18 and 35 years old in good health. This rearrangement joins TRBV6-5 to TRBJ2-5; 14 bases match TRBD2. The sample taken for sequencing was naive CD4+ T cells sorted from blood. Subset described: CD45RA+ positively selected. The CDR3 spells CASSLGLAGVQTQYF. The DNA of the CDR3 is TGTGCCAGCAGTTTGGGACTAGCGGGAGTACAGACCCAGTACTTC.